This TCR beta chain was sequenced in a study of blood T cells in healthy people across ages. Notes on the study in general: Long-lived donors carried more naive CD4+ cells and greater diversity than aged donors. Age advanced and TCR beta diversity per million T cells fell, roughly linearly. Estimated diversity that came from one million T cells was considered an underestimate.

Germline-derived CDR1 and CDR2 are MNHEY and SVGAGI. With 6 bases clipped from V and 0 bases from J, the junction kept 6 bases outside the gene matches. The CDR3 length is 15 residues. This clonotype was recorded a few times. What it recognizes is unknown. Each sample provided at least 5.5 micrograms of extracted total RNA. The second PCR ran roughly 6 to 11 cycles with a sample-barcoded 5' primer and J-beta primers. Using its own MiXCR run on the 5' RACE reads, TCRdb lists one record per CDR3 protein. This table holds around 2 million distinct CDR3 sequences, about 39% found once. Sequenced: blood. The clonotype originates from a human donor in good health. This chain links TRBV6-5 with TRBJ1-2, with 8 bases identical to TRBD1. This CDR3 reads CASRKDRAPNYGYTF. Here the CDR3 DNA reads TGTGCCAGCAGGAAGGACAGGGCACCTAACTATGGCTACACCTTC.